This TCR beta chain was identified in a study of blood T cell repertoires in COVID-19. Study details: Samples taken during acute and convalescent COVID-19 were collected in the United States, Italy and Spain.

Authors' methods: Reference gene primer amplification yielded estimated nucleated cell counts. Here immunoSEQ multiplex PCR was the method, and the copy in TCRdb shows in-frame clones only, minus some. V and J calls and clone size follow that table, whereas D and trimming were derived from the DNA. Here the sample spans approximately 210,000 clones, approximately 90% being singletons. CDR3 size: 16 residues. V gave up 4 bases and J gave up 0 bases, with 13 bases separating them. Germline-derived CDR1 and CDR2 are SGHRS and YFSETQ. This sequence originates from a woman in her forties who had recovered from COVID-19. The sequencing input was peripheral blood. The rearrangement links TRBV5-1 to TRBJ1-4, with unresolved D. The CDR3 reads CASSPLRSATNEKLFF. CDR3 nucleotides: TGCGCCAGCAGCCCTCTACGGTCTGCAACTAATGAAAAACTGTTTTTT.